This T cell receptor beta chain originates from a study of blood T cells in healthy people across ages (dated by TCRdb to between 2014 and 2017). Context from the whole study: Template switching captured roughly one uniquely barcoded TCR beta cDNA molecule per two T cells in model experiments. The donors were divided into four age groups: young (average around 16 years), middle-aged (approximately 41), aged (around 67) and long-lived (more than 75). The study analyzed two additional independent replicas of 1 million unique cDNA reads from the same blood draw for two donors, one aged 18 to 30 and one aged 80 or older. To track age-related changes in TCR beta repertoire diversity, the study relied on deep sequencing normalized with unique cDNA molecular identifiers. To avoid experimental bias, donors of different ages were spread randomly across the sequencing lanes.

Here is what the overall study found, with its caveats: As age increased, observed TCR beta diversity per million T cells dropped in a roughly linear way, and a significant reduction was already evident by age around 41. A strong correlation was found between observed TCR beta diversity and the percentage of naive T cells measured by flow cytometry. Estimates of total diversity based on one million sequenced T cells were considered lower bounds and underestimates. Conclusive comparison of naive and antigen-experienced compartments was prevented by the profiling of bulk unsorted PBMCs. Compared with the aged group, more naive CD4+ T cells, fewer expanded clones and increased TCR diversity were shown by the long-lived group, suggesting age selection. Because the CMV infection status of the donors was unknown, age-related changes in expanded clonotypes may potentially have been confounded.

CDR1 is given as KGHDR and CDR2 as SFDVKD, both from the germline V gene. A distance of 8 bases separates the germline ends of V and J, which lose 5 bases and 4 bases respectively. The CDR3 holds 13 amino acids from the cysteine to the phenylalanine. Of all the DNA, just the CDR3 is kept, 39 bases in frame from base 1. A remark on this clonotype: The antigen this receptor binds is unknown. Qualities for individual bases were not recorded, and no much larger clone is one base off.

The approximately 40 donors, aged about 6 to 95 years, were systemically healthy Caucasian individuals from Russia. Approximately 11 milliliters of peripheral blood were drawn from each donor into EDTA-treated Vacutainer tubes. Ficoll-Paque density-gradient centrifugation was used to isolate PBMCs, with at least 6 million per sample. Total RNA, at least 5 micrograms per sample, was extracted from PBMCs with Trizol reagent. The percentages of naive CD45RAhigh/CD27high T cells were determined by flow cytometry on a PBMC aliquot from every donor. Receptor libraries were prepared by 5' RACE. Sequencer: Illumina HiSeq 2500. A second PCR of roughly 7 to 11 cycles was performed with a sample-barcoded 5' primer and a J-beta primer mix. A unique molecular identifier was introduced onto each TCR beta cDNA molecule by a template-switch 5' adaptor carrying 12 random nucleotides. Each sample yielded at least 3 million CDR3-containing paired-end reads. First-strand cDNA was synthesized from all RNA with the Mint cDNA synthesis kit, primed by a TRBC-specific oligonucleotide. Following uracil-DNA glycosylase treatment, all cDNA underwent a first 18-cycle PCR with the universal primers M1SS and BC2_uni_R. Concerning the study's data processing: For normalization, 1 million high-quality reads were randomly selected from each sample, with every read carrying a distinct molecular identifier. Reads sharing molecular identifiers were discarded rather than binned into consensus sequences. MiTCR, with a Q25 quality threshold and the strictest error-elimination algorithm, was used for CDR3 identification, clonotype clustering and error correction. A nonparametric unseen species model using Euler transformation provided a lower-bound estimate of total TCR beta diversity. TCRdb trimmed public reads at Q25 via fastp, called clones via MiXCR and kept in-frame beta chains. Each CDR3 protein gets just one entry, which takes the most common genes and DNA from the rows behind it. Here the V and J calls rest on TCRdb's processing, not on the authors' analysis. The sample table records about 1,000,000 distinct CDR3 sequences; 35% to 50% of these occur just once. The ten largest make up approximately 20% of the sample.

The V and J segments used are TRBV24-1 and TRBJ2-1; the D gene is not confidently resolved. The sample taken for sequencing was blood. This TCR was recovered from a woman aged 55 to 70 in good health. The DNA sequence is given as TGTGCCACCAGTGGTAAATCTTACAATGAGCAGTTCTTC. This gives the protein CATSGKSYNEQFF.